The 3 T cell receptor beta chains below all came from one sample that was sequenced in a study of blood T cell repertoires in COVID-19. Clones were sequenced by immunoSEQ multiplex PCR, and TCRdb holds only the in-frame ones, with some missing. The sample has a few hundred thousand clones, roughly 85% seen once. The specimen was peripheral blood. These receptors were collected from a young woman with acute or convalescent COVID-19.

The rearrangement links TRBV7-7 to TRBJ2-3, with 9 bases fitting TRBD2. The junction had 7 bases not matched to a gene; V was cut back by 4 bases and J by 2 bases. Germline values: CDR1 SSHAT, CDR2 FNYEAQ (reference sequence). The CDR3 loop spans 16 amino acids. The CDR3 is CASSSLAGRDTDTQYF. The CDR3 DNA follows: TGTGCCAGCAGCTCCCTAGCGGGGCGCGACACAGATACGCAGTATTTT.

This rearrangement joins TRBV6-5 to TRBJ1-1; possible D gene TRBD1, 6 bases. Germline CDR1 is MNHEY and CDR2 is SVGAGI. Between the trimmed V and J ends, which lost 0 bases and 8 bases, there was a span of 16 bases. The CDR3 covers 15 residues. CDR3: CASSYSNRVRAEAFF. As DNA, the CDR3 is TGTGCCAGCAGTTACTCGAACAGGGTCCGCGCCGAAGCTTTCTTT.

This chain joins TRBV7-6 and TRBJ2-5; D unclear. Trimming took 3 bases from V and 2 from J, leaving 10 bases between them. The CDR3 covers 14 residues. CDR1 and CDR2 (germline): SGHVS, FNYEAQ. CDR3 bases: TGTGCCAGCAGCTTGTACGCGGAGCAAGAGACCCAGTACTTC. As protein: CASSLYAEQETQYF.